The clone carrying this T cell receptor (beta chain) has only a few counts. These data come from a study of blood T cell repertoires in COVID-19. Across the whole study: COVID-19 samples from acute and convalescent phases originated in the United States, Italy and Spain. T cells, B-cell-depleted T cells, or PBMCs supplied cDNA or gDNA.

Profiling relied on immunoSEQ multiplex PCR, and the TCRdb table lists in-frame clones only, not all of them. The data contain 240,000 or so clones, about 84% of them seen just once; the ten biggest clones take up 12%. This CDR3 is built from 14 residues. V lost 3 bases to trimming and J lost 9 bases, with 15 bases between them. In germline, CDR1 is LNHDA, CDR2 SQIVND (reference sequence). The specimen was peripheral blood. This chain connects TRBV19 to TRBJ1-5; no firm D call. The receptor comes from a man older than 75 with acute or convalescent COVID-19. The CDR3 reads CASSMPPGQWPQHF. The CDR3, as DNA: TGTGCCAGTAGTATGCCCCCAGGCCAATGGCCCCAGCATTTT.